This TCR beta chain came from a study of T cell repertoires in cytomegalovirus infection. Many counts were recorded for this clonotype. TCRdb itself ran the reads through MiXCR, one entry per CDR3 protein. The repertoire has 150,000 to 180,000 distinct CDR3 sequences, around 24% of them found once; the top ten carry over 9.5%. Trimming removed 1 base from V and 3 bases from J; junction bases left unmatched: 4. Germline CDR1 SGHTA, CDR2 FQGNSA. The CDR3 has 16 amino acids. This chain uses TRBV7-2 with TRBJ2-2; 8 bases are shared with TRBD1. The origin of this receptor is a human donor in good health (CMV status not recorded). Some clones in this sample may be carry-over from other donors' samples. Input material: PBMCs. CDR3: CASSLVGTGYTGELFF. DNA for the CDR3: TGTGCCAGCAGCTTAGTCGGGACAGGTTACACCGGGGAGCTGTTTTTT.